The 21 T cell receptor beta chains reported below all come from one sample, sequenced in a study of metastatic and nonmetastatic thyroid tumors. Using MiXCR, TCRdb reanalyzed the PCR reads. The sample lists approximately 38,000 clones, more than 25% occurring once. Patients underwent thyroid surgery, and none had received any treatment before it. Sequenced material: blood. Every receptor here comes from a female donor with papillary thyroid cancer or a benign thyroid nodule (not recorded which). Some clones in this sample may be carry-over from other donors' samples.

This clone was detected only a few times. V gene TRBV28 combines with J gene TRBJ1-4; a possible D gene is TRBD1 (5 bases). Germline V gene data show CDR1 as MDHEN and CDR2 as SYDVKM. The CDR3 is 15 amino acids. The V gene lost 4 bases and the J gene lost 3 bases, with 12 bases spanning the gap. In nucleotides, the CDR3 is TGTGCCAGCAGTTCCTCCGGGGCACCTAATGAAAAACTGTTTTTT. Its translation: CASSSSGAPNEKLFF.

Ten or more counts support this clone. This chain connects TRBV6-1 to TRBJ2-3; 11 bases are shared with TRBD2. The CDR3 is made up of 13 amino acids. From germline, CDR1 is MNHNS and CDR2 SASEGT. The CDR3 DNA is TGTGCACTCCTAGCGGGGGGTATAGATACGCAGTATTTT. Translated: CALLAGGIDTQYF.

This clone was seen many times. The genes are TRBV5-8 and TRBJ1-2; TRBD1 matches 8 bases. After removal of 3 bases from V and 8 bases from J, the junction contained 12 bases not matched to a gene. Looked up from germline, CDR1 is SGHTS and CDR2 is YDEGEE. The CDR3 is made up of 15 amino acids. CDR3 sequence (DNA): TGTGCCAGCAGCTCAACCGGGACAGGTTCGGGAGGCTACACCTTC. It codes for CASSSTGTGSGGYTF.

This chain joins TRBV12-3 or TRBV12-4 and TRBJ2-5; 8 bases match TRBD2. The J segment lost 7 bases and the V segment lost 5 bases, leaving 12 bases of the junction unmatched. The CDR3 consists of 15 residues. The CDR3: CASSPSGSLDGTQYF. CDR3 DNA sequence: TGTGCCAGCAGTCCCAGCGGGAGCCTTGATGGGACCCAGTACTTC.

To note about this clone: A read error may produce the germline difference seen at one junction end. J is TRBJ2-3 and V is TRBV12-3 or TRBV12-4, with D tentatively TRBD1 or TRBD2 (5 bases each). The CDR3 extends over 18 amino acids. In DNA form, the CDR3 reads TGTGCCAGCAGTCATACGGGGCGGAGAGCTGATACCACAGATACGCAGTATTTC. It translates to CASSHTGRRADTTDTQYF.

This clone was picked up many times. This chain connects TRBV20-1 to TRBJ2-1; 10 bases map to TRBD2. This CDR3 is 17 amino acids long. CDR1 is DFQATT and CDR2 is SNEGSKA in the germline V gene (reference sequence). V shed 6 bases and J 8 bases; nucleotides not matched to a gene: 19. CDR3 sequence (DNA): TGCAGTGCCCACCTGAGCGGGGGGGCCGTATTGGTCTATGAGCAGTTCTTC. Encoded protein: CSAHLSGGAVLVYEQFF.

This chain joins TRBV27 and TRBJ1-6; TRBD1 matches 8 bases. J gave up 9 bases and V 10 bases, and 14 bases lay outside the gene matches. In germline, CDR1 is MNHEY, CDR2 SMNVEV (reference sequence). This CDR3 spans 15 amino acids. DNA for the CDR3: TGTGCCACCGGCCCTACAGGGGGTACGGGTTCACCCCTCCACTTT. Translating it yields CATGPTGGTGSPLHF.

In its sample, this clone was seen many times. V is TRBV2 and J is TRBJ2-3; D unclear. There are 12 residues in the CDR3. Germline V gene data show CDR1 as SNHLY and CDR2 as FYNNEI. The ends were cut back, 5 bases at V and 1 base at J, with 4 bases in the middle. CDR3 amino acids: CASSSGTDTQYF. In DNA form, the CDR3 reads TGTGCCAGCAGTAGCGGCACAGATACGCAGTATTTT.

In its sample, this clone was seen a few times. The gene calls are TRBV6-6 and TRBJ1-1, with 8 bases fitting TRBD1. Germline CDR1 MNHNY, CDR2 SVGAGI (reference sequence). The CDR3 is 17 amino acids. V was pared by 2 bases and J by 0 bases, with 8 bases of the junction left unmatched. CDR3 coding DNA: TGTGCCAGCAGTTACGAGAGGACAGGGTTTATGAACACTGAAGCTTTCTTT. This translates into CASSYERTGFMNTEAFF.

This chain uses TRBV11-3 with TRBJ2-1; 8 nucleotides match TRBD2. The CDR3 is 14 residues long. J was trimmed by 6 bases and V by 3 bases; bases with no gene match: 4. From germline, CDR1 is SGHNT and CDR2 YENEEA. The CDR3 DNA reads as TGTGCCAGCAGCTTCGTAGCGGGGTCCAATGAGCAGTTCTTC. Translated: CASSFVAGSNEQFF.

This clone has at least ten counts. V and J are TRBV15 and TRBJ2-1; 7 bases are shared with TRBD2. Trimming took 1 base from V and 3 from J; bases not matched to a gene: 3. The germline V gene encodes CDR1 LNHNV and CDR2 YYDKDF (reference sequence). The CDR3 covers 15 residues. The CDR3 nucleotides read TGTGCCACCAGCAGAGTTACGGGGGGCTACAATGAGCAGTTCTTC. This translates into CATSRVTGGYNEQFF.

This clone is judged medium-sized (0.01 to 0.1%). The rearrangement joins TRBV12-3 or TRBV12-4 to TRBJ2-3, with 9 bases fitting TRBD2. The CDR3 loop spans 16 amino acids. Trimming at V came to 7 bases and at J to 2 bases, leaving 10 bases not matched to a gene. DNA of the CDR3: TGTGCCAGCACCGGACTAGCGAACAAGACCACAGATACGCAGTATTTT. It translates to CASTGLANKTTDTQYF.

This clone appeared many times. J is TRBJ1-2 and V is TRBV5-1; D is possibly TRBD1 (6 bases). V was pared by 0 bases and J by 7 bases, with 10 bases between. Germline loops: CDR1 SGHRS, CDR2 YFSETQ. The CDR3 consists of 13 residues. The CDR3: CASSLEGQSGYTF. In DNA form, the CDR3 reads TGCGCCAGCAGCTTGGAAGGACAGTCTGGCTACACCTTC. Looking up the rest from reference TRBV5-1 and TRBJ1-2 gives the full variable domain: KAGVTQTPRYLIKTRGQQVTLSCSPISGHRSVSWYQQTPGQGLQFLFEYFSETQRNKGNFPGRFSGRQFSNSRSEMNVSTLELGDSALYLCASSLEGQSGYTFGSGTRLTVV.

The rearrangement links TRBV30 to TRBJ1-1, with TRBD1 matching 8 bases. Trimming removed 1 base from V and 4 bases from J; junction bases left unmatched: 5. Looked up from germline, CDR1 is GTSNPN and CDR2 is SVGIG (reference sequence). This CDR3 is built from 14 residues. The CDR3 sequence is CAWSGTGWATEAFF. CDR3 nucleotides: TGTGCCTGGAGTGGGACAGGGTGGGCCACTGAAGCTTTCTTT.

This clone was counted ten times or more. The rearrangement links TRBV19 to TRBJ2-2; D gene uncertain. Germline V gives CDR1 LNHDA, CDR2 SQIVND (reference sequence). This CDR3 spans 15 amino acids. V lost 3 bases, J lost 6 bases, and 14 bases lay in between. The CDR3 here is CASSIRNAESGELFF. The CDR3 DNA follows: TGTGCCAGTAGTATCCGGAACGCGGAATCCGGGGAGCTGTTTTTT.

This clone has a count of ten or more. At the DNA level, this CDR3 is encoded by other sequences in the same sample as well. The chain employs TRBV2 and TRBJ1-1; D ambiguous. CDR1 and CDR2 (germline): SNHLY, FYNNEI. CDR3 length: 13 amino acids. V was cut by 5 bases and J by 2 bases, with 9 bases left in between. The CDR3 bases are TGTGCCAGCAGTACAGACACTAACACTGAAGCTTTCTTT. Translating gives CASSTDTNTEAFF.

Turning to this clone: A read error may account for a junction end that differs from germline. The chain uses TRBV28 and TRBJ1-1; D perhaps matches TRBD1 (6 bases). CDR3 length equals 16 residues. Germline assignment: CDR1 MDHEN and CDR2 SYDVKM. The CDR3 region is CANSRTTGQLNTEAFF. The CDR3 nucleotides are TGTGCCAACAGTCGGACGACAGGTCAATTAAACACTGAAGCTTTCTTT. The variable domain in full, completed from reference TRBV28 and TRBJ1-1, reads DVKVTQSSRYLVKRTGEKVFLECVQDMDHENMFWYRQDPGLGLRLIYFSYDVKMKEKGDIPEGYSVSREKKERFSLILESASTNQTSMYLCANSRTTGQLNTEAFFGQGTRLTVV.

By share, this clone ranks as medium-sized. The chain has TRBV6-2 or TRBV6-3 and TRBJ2-7, with D possibly called TRBD1 or TRBD2 (5 bases each). This CDR3 comprises 13 residues. Germline V lookup: CDR1 MNHEY, CDR2 SVGEGT. Deletions cut 3 bases from V and 6 bases from J, with 12 bases between. The CDR3 DNA sequence: TGTGCCAGCAGTTATGGGGGACGCGGCGAGCAGTACTTC. It specifies CASSYGGRGEQYF.

This clone was seen many times. This chain links TRBV6-2 or TRBV6-3 with TRBJ2-7, with D possibly being TRBD2 (6 bases). CDR3 length: 14 residues. Trimming took 6 bases from V and 3 from J, leaving 15 bases between them. The germline V gene has CDR1 MNHEY and CDR2 SVGEGT. The CDR3 coding sequence is TGTGCCAGCAGCCTCAACGGGGGTATCTACGAGCAGTACTTC. This codes for CASSLNGGIYEQYF.

This clone was picked up a small number of times. The rearrangement links TRBV10-1 to TRBJ1-2; D uncertain. Germline V gene data show CDR1 as WNHNN and CDR2 as SYGVQD (reference sequence). Trimming took off 6 bases at V and 5 bases at J, with 7 bases between the two ends. The CDR3 length is 11 residues. CDR3 in DNA: TGCGCCAGCAGGGAACGGTATGGCTACACCTTC. Translating it yields CASRERYGYTF.

The chain recombines TRBV20-1 with TRBJ2-7; 7 bases line up with TRBD2. The J segment lost 2 bases and the V segment lost 0 bases, leaving 7 bases of the junction unmatched. Germline lookup yields CDR1 DFQATT and CDR2 SNEGSKA (reference sequence). The CDR3 runs to 15 residues. The CDR3 spells CSARDPSGGPYEQYF. The DNA of the CDR3 is TGCAGTGCTAGAGATCCGTCGGGAGGCCCCTACGAGCAGTACTTC.